Below, 22 T cell receptor beta chains from the same sample are listed, as sequenced in a study of T cells in Graves' hyperthyroidism and ophthalmopathy. Authors of the study amplified TCR beta CDR3 regions from RNA transcripts. Carried out on the TCR CDR3, a first-round RT-PCR used the HTBI primer set. TCRdb reprocessed the multiplex PCR reads with MiXCR, giving one entry per CDR3 protein. This table holds some 400,000 distinct CDR3 sequences, roughly 12% found once. Material for sequencing was blood. The receptors here all came from a man younger than 40 with Graves' hyperthyroidism that later progressed to Graves' ophthalmopathy.

This clonotype appeared many times. The rearrangement links TRBV28 to TRBJ1-6; TRBD1 matches at 7 bases. V shed 4 bases, J shed 6 bases, and the junction held 6 bases outside the gene matches. The CDR3 has 15 residues. CDR1 is MDHEN, CDR2 SYDVKM, per germline. CDR3: CASSSLTGVNSPLHF. CDR3 bases: TGTGCCAGCAGTTCATTAACAGGGGTTAATTCACCCCTCCACTTT.

A word on this clonotype: Given a much more abundant clone one base away, this may be a read error. This chain uses TRBV5-1 with TRBJ2-7, with no clear D. The CDR3 contains 12 residues. The germline gives CDR1 SGHRS, CDR2 YFSETQ. The CDR3 reads CAGSLGRREQYF. The DNA for the CDR3 is TGTGCCGGCAGCCTCGGCAGAAGGGAGCAGTACTTC.

V and J are TRBV12-3 or TRBV12-4 and TRBJ2-7, with 11 bases fitting TRBD1. V gave up 6 bases and J gave up 3 bases; unmatched junction bases: 7. CDR3 length: 15 amino acids. This CDR3 is CASSPGGTGGYEQYF. CDR3 sequence (DNA): TGTGCCAGCAGCCCCGGGGGGACAGGGGGCTACGAGCAGTACTTC.

This clonotype was counted many times. This chain connects TRBV11-2 to TRBJ1-1; tentative D call: TRBD1 (5 bases). CDR3 length: 14 amino acids. Germline CDR1 SGHAT, CDR2 FQNNGV. V was shortened by 5 bases and J by 2 bases, with 12 bases between the two germline ends. The CDR3 DNA sequence: TGTGCCAGCAGCCAGGGACTGAGTAACACTGAAGCTTTCTTT. Translating gives CASSQGLSNTEAFF.

This clonotype turned up a few times. J is TRBJ2-2 and V is TRBV9; D call uncertain. This CDR3 has 16 residues. Per germline, CDR1 SGDLS and CDR2 YYNGEE. Trimming took off 4 bases at V and 4 bases at J, with 17 bases between the two ends. The CDR3 protein is CASSPPDASPTGELFF. In DNA form, the CDR3 reads TGTGCCAGCAGCCCCCCGGACGCTTCACCCACCGGGGAGCTGTTTTTT.

This clonotype was observed at least ten times. V usage is TRBV10-1 and J usage is TRBJ1-1; tentatively, D is TRBD1 (5 bases). V shed 0 bases and J shed 4 bases, with 9 bases lying between them. Germline V CDR1 and CDR2: WNHNN, SYGVQD (reference sequence). This CDR3 contains 14 residues. The CDR3 here is CASSESGVGTEAFF. The CDR3 bases are TGCGCCAGCAGTGAGTCGGGGGTCGGCACTGAAGCTTTCTTT.

This clonotype was observed at least ten times. The genes are TRBV3-1 and TRBJ1-3; D gene ambiguous. The germline V gene encodes CDR1 LGHDT and CDR2 YNNKEL (reference sequence). V shed 4 bases and J shed 0 bases, with 7 bases lying between them. CDR3 length equals 14 residues. The CDR3 loop is CASSPWLSGNTIYF. CDR3 DNA: TGTGCCAGCAGCCCCTGGCTCTCTGGAAACACCATATATTTT. Supplemented by reference TRBV3-1 and TRBJ1-3, the full variable domain reads DTAVSQTPKYLVTQMGNDKSIKCEQNLGHDTMYWYKQDSKKFLKIMFSYNNKELIINETVPNRFSPKSPDKAHLNLHINSLELGDSAVYFCASSPWLSGNTIYFGEGSWLTVV.

This clonotype was detected ten times or more. The CDR3 sequence: CASSLPGQVVADTQYF. CDR3 nucleotides: TGTGCCAGCAGCTTACCGGGACAGGTAGTTGCAGATACGCAGTATTTT. The chain carries TRBV11-3 and TRBJ2-3; 8 positions agree with TRBD1. Per germline, CDR1 SGHNT and CDR2 YENEEA. The V segment lost 2 bases and the J segment 4 bases; nucleotides outside the gene matches: 8. The CDR3 length is 16 residues.

Points on this clonotype: A much more abundant neighbour one base away suggests this may be a read error. This rearrangement joins TRBV12-5 to TRBJ1-4, with TRBD1 as a possible D gene (6 bases). This CDR3 has 17 residues. Germline CDR1 reads LGHNT; CDR2 reads FRNRAP. In DNA, the CDR3 is TGTTCTAGTGGACTTCGTCGACAGGCCAATAGAAGTGAAAAACTGTTTTTT. Encoded protein: CSSGLRRQANRSEKLFF.

The chain links TRBV6-1 to TRBJ2-3, with D perhaps TRBD2 (6 bases). In germline, CDR1 is MNHNS, CDR2 SASEGT. The CDR3 runs 14 residues. The V gene lost 5 bases and the J gene lost 6 bases, with 15 bases spanning the gap. The CDR3 here is CASSLRGKVDTQYF. The CDR3 DNA is TGTGCCAGCAGTCTCCGGGGGAAAGTGGATACGCAGTATTTT.

This clonotype turned up a few times. J is TRBJ1-5 and V is TRBV5-5, with unresolved D. The V gene's germline CDR1 is SGHKS and CDR2 YYEKEE (reference sequence). CDR3 length: 14 amino acids. V was pared by 3 bases and J by 0 bases, with 7 bases between. The CDR3 DNA reads TGTGCCAGCAGCTGCGGGTATAGCAATCAGCCCCAGCATTTT. Protein: CASSCGYSNQPQHF.

The table lists this clonotype with many counts. The rearrangement uses TRBV7-8 and TRBJ2-3; no clear D gene. Germline lookup yields CDR1 SGHVS and CDR2 FQNEAQ. Between the trimmed V and J ends, which lost 3 bases and 6 bases, there was a span of 16 bases. This CDR3 has 15 residues. The CDR3 spells CASSFEFRIRDTQYF. CDR3 DNA sequence: TGTGCCAGCAGCTTCGAGTTTCGTATCAGGGATACGCAGTATTTT.

This chain's CDR3 is CASSEALRLQPYGYTF. In DNA, the CDR3 is TGTGCCAGCAGTGAAGCGCTTCGGCTGCAGCCCTATGGCTACACCTTC. V gene TRBV6-1 combines with J gene TRBJ1-2; D call uncertain. CDR3 length: 16 amino acids. Per the germline V gene, CDR1 is MNHNS and CDR2 is SASEGT. The ends were cut back, 0 bases at V and 4 bases at J, with 15 bases in the middle.

The sample holds many counts of this clonotype. The rearrangement joins TRBV28 to TRBJ1-1; tentative D call: TRBD1 (5 bases). V shed 1 base and J shed 0 bases, with 12 bases lying between them. The V gene's germline CDR1 is MDHEN and CDR2 SYDVKM. There are 16 residues in the CDR3. DNA for the CDR3: TGTGCCAGCAGTTTATCGGCAGGGCTTATGAACACTGAAGCTTTCTTT. This codes for CASSLSAGLMNTEAFF.

This clonotype was observed at least ten times. The chain carries TRBV28 and TRBJ2-7; D may be TRBD1 or TRBD2 (7 bases each). The CDR3 spans 15 residues. Germline V CDR1 and CDR2: MDHEN, SYDVKM. V lost 5 bases to trimming and J lost 3 bases, with 17 bases between them. The CDR3 nucleotides read TGTGCCAGCAGTCCAGGGGAGGGGGCTGGCTACGAGCAGTACTTC. This sequence encodes CASSPGEGAGYEQYF.

This clonotype was observed many times. This rearrangement joins TRBV5-8 to TRBJ1-1; D uncertain. V was trimmed by 0 bases and J by 7 bases, leaving 7 bases between them. Germline V lookup: CDR1 SGHTS, CDR2 YDEGEE. This CDR3 is 12 amino acids long. CDR3 amino acids: CASSLVPHEAFF. The CDR3 DNA reads TGTGCCAGCAGCTTGGTACCGCATGAAGCTTTCTTT.

This clonotype was recorded many times. V usage is TRBV28 and J usage is TRBJ1-3; D is unresolved. V gave up 5 bases and J gave up 0 bases, with 8 bases separating them. This CDR3 comprises 14 residues. Germline V gene data show CDR1 as MDHEN and CDR2 as SYDVKM. The CDR3 DNA sequence: TGTGCCAGCAGTCCTATTCACTCTGGAAACACCATATATTTT. Its protein product is CASSPIHSGNTIYF.

This clonotype was seen at least ten times. This chain links TRBV20-1 with TRBJ1-4, with D unclear. V dropped 0 bases and J dropped 5 bases, with 10 bases sitting between them. The CDR3 extends over 14 amino acids. CDR1 is DFQATT, CDR2 SNEGSKA, per germline (reference sequence). Here the CDR3 DNA reads TGCAGTGCTAGAGAAACCCCGAACAATGAAAAACTGTTTTTT. Its protein is CSARETPNNEKLFF.

The rearrangement uses TRBV10-3 and TRBJ2-6; TRBD1 agrees at 7 bases. Trimming took 10 bases from V and 0 from J; bases not matched to a gene: 9. The CDR3 contains 16 residues. From germline, CDR1 is ENHRY and CDR2 SYGVKD. The CDR3 here is CATSGTDSSGANVLTF. The CDR3 DNA reads TGTGCCACTTCCGGGACAGACTCCTCTGGGGCCAACGTCCTGACTTTC.

This clonotype was counted ten times or more. V and J are TRBV5-1 and TRBJ1-2; D is perhaps TRBD1 (6 bases). CDR3 size: 16 residues. Germline CDR1 and CDR2: SGHRS and YFSETQ. V was pared by 4 bases and J by 4 bases, with 20 bases between. CDR3 DNA sequence: TGCGCCAGCAGCAACAGATCCGGGACACCTGTCTATGGCTACACCTTC. It codes for CASSNRSGTPVYGYTF.

The rearrangement links TRBV10-2 to TRBJ2-5; D is undetermined. Germline values: CDR1 WSHSY, CDR2 SAAADI. CDR3 length: 13 residues. Trimming took off 4 bases at V and 5 bases at J, with 11 bases between the two ends. The CDR3, as DNA: TGCGCCAGCAGTGGGCCCTCCGGGGAGACCCAGTACTTC. This sequence encodes CASSGPSGETQYF.

This clonotype was seen repeatedly, ten times or more. The rearrangement uses TRBV20-1 and TRBJ1-5, with unresolved D. The CDR3 consists of 16 residues. Trimming left V 6 bases short and J 4 bases short, with 22 bases between. Germline CDR1 is DFQATT and CDR2 is SNEGSKA (reference sequence). CDR3 sequence: CSAPPATTESNQPQHF. For the CDR3, the DNA is TGCAGTGCCCCGCCGGCCACCACCGAGTCTAATCAGCCCCAGCATTTT.